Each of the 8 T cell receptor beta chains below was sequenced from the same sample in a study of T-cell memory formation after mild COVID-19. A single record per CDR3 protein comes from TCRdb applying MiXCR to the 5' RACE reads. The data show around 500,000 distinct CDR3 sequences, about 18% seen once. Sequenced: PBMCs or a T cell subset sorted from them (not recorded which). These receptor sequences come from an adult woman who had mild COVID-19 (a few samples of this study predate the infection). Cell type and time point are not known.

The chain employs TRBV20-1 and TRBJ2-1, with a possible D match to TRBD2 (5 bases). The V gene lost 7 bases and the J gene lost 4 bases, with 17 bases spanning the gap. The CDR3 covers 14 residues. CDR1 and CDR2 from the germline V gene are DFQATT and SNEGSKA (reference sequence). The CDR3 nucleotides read TGCAGTGTAAACCGGGATACTGGATACAATGAGCAGTTCTTC. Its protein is CSVNRDTGYNEQFF.

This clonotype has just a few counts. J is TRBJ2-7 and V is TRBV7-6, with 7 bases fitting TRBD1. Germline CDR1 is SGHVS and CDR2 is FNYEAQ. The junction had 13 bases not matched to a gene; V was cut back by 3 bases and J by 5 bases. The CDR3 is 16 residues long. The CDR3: CASSLAWTGGNHEQYF. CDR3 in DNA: TGTGCCAGCAGCTTGGCTTGGACAGGCGGTAACCACGAGCAGTACTTC. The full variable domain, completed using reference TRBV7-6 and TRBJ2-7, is GAGVSQSPRYKVTKRGQDVALRCDPISGHVSLYWYRQALGQGPEFLTYFNYEAQQDKSGLPNDRFSAERPEGSISTLTIQRTEQRDSAMYRCASSLAWTGGNHEQYFGPGTRLTVT.

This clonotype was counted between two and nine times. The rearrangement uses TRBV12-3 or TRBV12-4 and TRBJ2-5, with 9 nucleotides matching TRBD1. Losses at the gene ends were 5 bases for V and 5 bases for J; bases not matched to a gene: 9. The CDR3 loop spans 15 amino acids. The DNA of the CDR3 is TGTGCCAGCAGTCCCACAGGGGGCGTCGGGGAGACCCAGTACTTC. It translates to CASSPTGGVGETQYF.

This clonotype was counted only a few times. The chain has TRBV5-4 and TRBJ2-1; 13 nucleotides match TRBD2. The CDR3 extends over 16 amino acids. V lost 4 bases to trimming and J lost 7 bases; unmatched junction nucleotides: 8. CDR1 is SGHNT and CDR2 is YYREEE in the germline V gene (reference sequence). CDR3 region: CASSTGTSGVLNEQFF. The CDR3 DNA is TGTGCCAGCAGCACTGGGACTAGCGGGGTTTTGAATGAGCAGTTCTTC.

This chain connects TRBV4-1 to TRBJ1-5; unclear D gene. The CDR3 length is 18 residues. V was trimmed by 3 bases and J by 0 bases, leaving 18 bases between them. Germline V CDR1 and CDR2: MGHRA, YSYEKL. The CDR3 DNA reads TGCGCCAGCAGCCACCCTCCTGGCGGACCACTTAGCAATCAGCCCCAGCATTTT. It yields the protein CASSHPPGGPLSNQPQHF.

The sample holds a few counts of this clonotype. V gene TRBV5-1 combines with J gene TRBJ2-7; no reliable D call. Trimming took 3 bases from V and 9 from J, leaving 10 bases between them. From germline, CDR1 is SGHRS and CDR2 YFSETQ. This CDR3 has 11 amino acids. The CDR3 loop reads CASSSEDRQYF. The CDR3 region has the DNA TGCGCCAGCAGCTCCGAGGATAGGCAGTACTTC.

The DNA for the CDR3 is TGTGCCACCGTAGGAACAGGGAGGAAGACCCAGTACTTC. Translated, it gives CATVGTGRKTQYF. This chain links TRBV24-1 with TRBJ2-5; perhaps D is TRBD1 or TRBD2 (6 bases each). The V end lost 9 bases, the J end lost 6 bases, and 16 bases lay between the germline ends. Germline-derived CDR1 and CDR2 are KGHDR and SFDVKD. The CDR3 loop spans 13 amino acids.

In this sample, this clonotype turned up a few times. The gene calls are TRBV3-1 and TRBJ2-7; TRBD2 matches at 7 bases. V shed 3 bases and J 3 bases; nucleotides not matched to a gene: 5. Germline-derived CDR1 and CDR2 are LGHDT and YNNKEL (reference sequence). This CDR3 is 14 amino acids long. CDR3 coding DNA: TGTGCCAGCAGCCACACTAGCGTGGTCTACGAGCAGTACTTC. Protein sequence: CASSHTSVVYEQYF.